A single sample gave rise to the 27 T cell receptor beta chains below, sequenced in a study of blood T cell repertoires in COVID-19. Data came from immunoSEQ multiplex PCR; TCRdb stores just in-frame clones and leaves some out. The sample shows 75,000 to 100,000 clones, 86% of them seen only once. Sequenced: peripheral blood. The receptors here all came from a man at least 80 years old with acute or convalescent COVID-19.

This clone was seen once. The chain links TRBV11-3 to TRBJ2-1; TRBD1 matches at 7 bases. V trimming: 5 bases; J trimming: 9 bases; junction bases outside the gene matches: 13. Germline V gives CDR1 SGHNT, CDR2 YENEEA. This CDR3 has 15 residues. CDR3 coding DNA: TGTGCCAGCAGCACCGACAGGGAAGGAATCGGTGAGCAGTTCTTC. Protein: CASSTDREGIGEQFF.

The chain recombines TRBV5-1 with TRBJ2-5, with TRBD1 matching 7 bases. Germline V gene lookup returns CDR1 SGHRS and CDR2 YFSETQ. Trimming at V came to 5 bases and at J to 0 bases, leaving 7 bases not matched to a gene. This CDR3 is 15 amino acids long. The CDR3, as DNA: TGCGCCAGCAGACCCGACAGGGCGTACCAAGAGACCCAGTACTTC. Translated, it gives CASRPDRAYQETQYF.

The V call is TRBV27, the J call TRBJ1-6, with a tentative D call TRBD1 (5 bases). V lost 1 base and J lost 9, with 19 bases in between. Germline lookup yields CDR1 MNHEY and CDR2 SMNVEV (reference sequence). This CDR3 is built from 17 residues. CDR3 in DNA: TGTGCCAGCAGTTTATTCAGCCCCGTAATGGGGGGTTCACCCCTCCACTTT. This sequence encodes CASSLFSPVMGGSPLHF.

CDR3 protein: CAISQGGGYTF. CDR3 DNA: TGTGCCATCAGCCAGGGGGGCGGCTACACCTTC. The chain recombines TRBV10-3 with TRBJ1-2; 7 bases are shared with TRBD1. From germline, CDR1 is ENHRY and CDR2 SYGVKD. Trimming took 6 bases from V and 8 from J; bases not matched to a gene: 3. The CDR3 runs to 11 residues.

This rearrangement joins TRBV2 to TRBJ2-7; TRBD1 matches at 7 bases. V was pared by 6 bases and J by 9 bases, with 5 bases of the junction left unmatched. Germline assignment: CDR1 SNHLY and CDR2 FYNNEI. The CDR3 extends over 11 amino acids. CDR3 in DNA: TGTGCCAGCAGAACAGGGGCCGCGCAGTACTTC. Amino acid sequence: CASRTGAAQYF. Based on the CDR3 plus reference TRBV2 and TRBJ2-7, the full variable domain is EPEVTQTPSHQVTQMGQEVILRCVPISNHLYFYWYRQILGQKVEFLVSFYNNEISEKSEIFDDQFSVERPDGSNFTLKIRSTKLEDSAMYFCASRTGAAQYFGPGTRLTVT.

The genes are TRBV15 and TRBJ2-1; D is ambiguous. V was cut by 5 bases and J by 0 bases, with 8 bases left in between. Germline assignment: CDR1 LNHNV and CDR2 YYDKDF (reference sequence). This CDR3 is 14 amino acids long. The CDR3 region is CATSQRSSYNEQFF. The CDR3 DNA reads as TGTGCCACCAGCCAGCGAAGCTCCTACAATGAGCAGTTCTTC. Supplemented by reference TRBV15 and TRBJ2-1, the full variable domain reads DAMVIQNPRYQVTQFGKPVTLSCSQTLNHNVMYWYQQKSSQAPKLLFHYYDKDFNNEADTPDNFQSRRPNTSFCFLDIRSPGLGDTAMYLCATSQRSSYNEQFFGPGTRLTVL.

CDR3 coding DNA: TGCGCCAGCAGCTTGCAAAATGAGCAGTTCTTC. It yields the protein CASSLQNEQFF. The chain joins TRBV5-1 to TRBJ2-1; D gene ambiguous. Trimming stripped 1 base from V and 7 bases from J, with 3 bases between. Germline V lookup: CDR1 SGHRS, CDR2 YFSETQ. This CDR3 comprises 11 residues.

The V gene is TRBV28, the J gene TRBJ1-1; no clear D gene. V dropped 2 bases and J dropped 1 base, with 5 bases sitting between them. Germline V gene sequence: CDR1 MDHEN, CDR2 SYDVKM. The length of the CDR3 is 13 residues. The CDR3 bases are TGTGCCAGCAGTTTAAAACAGAACACTGAAGCTTTCTTT. This translates into CASSLKQNTEAFF.

The rearrangement links TRBV29-1 to TRBJ1-1; no clear D gene. This CDR3 is built from 15 residues. Trimming pared 3 bases from V and 0 bases from J, leaving 14 bases between. The germline V gene has CDR1 SQVTM and CDR2 ANQGSEA. CDR3 loop: CSVEVRRTLNTEAFF. CDR3 coding DNA: TGCAGCGTTGAGGTTAGGCGGACTCTGAACACTGAAGCTTTCTTT.

The chain joins TRBV10-3 to TRBJ2-3; 7 bases are a match to TRBD1. Looked up from germline, CDR1 is ENHRY and CDR2 is SYGVKD. The CDR3 runs to 16 residues. Unmatched junction bases numbered 4, after V lost 0 bases and J lost 1 base. CDR3 loop: CAISESRGTGTDTQYF. Here the CDR3 DNA reads TGTGCCATCAGTGAGTCCAGGGGGACCGGCACAGATACGCAGTATTTT.

This chain joins TRBV6-5 and TRBJ1-6, with TRBD1 matching over 9 bases. Per the germline V gene, CDR1 is MNHEY and CDR2 is SVGAGI. V lost 5 bases and J lost 9; bases outside the gene matches: 5. This CDR3 is 14 amino acids long. CDR3 sequence (DNA): TGTGCCAGCAGTCCGGGACAGGGAGTTTCACCCCTCCACTTT. Residues: CASSPGQGVSPLHF.

CDR3 sequence reads: CASSQGGTGVFNEQFF. In DNA form, the CDR3 reads TGCGCCAGCAGCCAAGGTGGGACAGGGGTATTCAATGAGCAGTTCTTC. This chain uses TRBV4-3 with TRBJ2-1; the match to TRBD1 covers 10 bases. Trimming cost V 1 base and J 6 bases; bases outside gene matches: 6. CDR3 length: 16 amino acids. Germline V CDR1 and CDR2: LGHNA, YSLEER.

The chain uses TRBV2 and TRBJ1-5; D is unresolved. The CDR3 is made up of 13 amino acids. The germline CDR1 and CDR2 sequences are SNHLY and FYNNEI. V was pared by 0 bases and J by 6 bases, with 6 bases between. The CDR3 DNA reads as TGTGCCAGCAGTGAAGCTGGAGTTCAGCCCCAGCATTTT. It codes for CASSEAGVQPQHF.

V gene TRBV24-1 combines with J gene TRBJ2-5; weak D call: TRBD2 (6 bases). Germline V gene lookup returns CDR1 KGHDR and CDR2 SFDVKD. V lost 3 bases and J 2 bases, leaving 15 bases between the germline ends. The CDR3 extends over 16 amino acids. The CDR3 coding sequence is TGTGCCACCAGTGATACCCCACGCGGGGCGCAAGAGACCCAGTACTTC. This codes for CATSDTPRGAQETQYF.

The gene calls are TRBV7-9 and TRBJ1-4; D possibly corresponds to TRBD1 (6 bases). V lost 5 bases and J lost 0, with 13 bases in between. The CDR3 is made up of 16 amino acids. Germline V gene data show CDR1 as SEHNR and CDR2 as FQNEAQ (reference sequence). The CDR3 is CASSQARTATNEKLFF. The CDR3 region has the DNA TGTGCCAGCAGCCAAGCTCGGACAGCAACTAATGAAAAACTGTTTTTT.

This chain links TRBV7-8 with TRBJ1-2; 9 bases agree with TRBD1. The trim removed 5 bases at V and 8 bases at J, leaving 15 bases unmatched. Germline-derived CDR1 and CDR2 are SGHVS and FQNEAQ. The CDR3 runs to 16 residues. CDR3 loop: CASSPQRGGQGRGYTF. The CDR3 DNA reads TGTGCCAGCAGCCCACAACGGGGGGGACAGGGTAGAGGCTACACCTTC.

This chain uses TRBV6-6 with TRBJ2-5; perhaps TRBD2 as D (7 bases). CDR3 length: 16 residues. Trimming took 5 bases from V and 5 from J, leaving 21 bases between them. Germline-derived CDR1 and CDR2 are MNHNY and SVGAGI (reference sequence). Here the CDR3 reads CASSQTKTGREETQYF. The CDR3 DNA reads TGTGCCAGCAGTCAGACTAAAACAGGGCGGGAGGAGACCCAGTACTTC.

The rearrangement joins TRBV29-1 to TRBJ2-7; D possibly corresponds to TRBD1 (6 bases). Germline-derived CDR1 and CDR2 are SQVTM and ANQGSEA. This CDR3 region has 12 residues. V lost 4 bases, J lost 5 bases, and 12 bases lay in between. CDR3 nucleotide sequence: TGCAGCGTTGTAATCAGGGGCGACGAGCAGTACTTC. It specifies CSVVIRGDEQYF.

The chain has TRBV5-4 and TRBJ2-2; a weak D match, TRBD1 (5 bases). V lost 0 bases and J lost 5, with 8 bases in between. The germline V gene has CDR1 SGHNT and CDR2 YYREEE (reference sequence). This CDR3 has 14 residues. The CDR3 coding sequence is TGTGCCAGCAGCTTGGAGGGGTGGACCGGGGAGCTGTTTTTT. This translates into CASSLEGWTGELFF.

The chain has TRBV20-1 and TRBJ2-1; the D gene is possibly TRBD2 (6 bases). The CDR3 loop spans 15 amino acids. Germline assignment: CDR1 DFQATT and CDR2 SNEGSKA (reference sequence). The germline V and J ends were trimmed by 3 bases and 2 bases, with 14 bases remaining between them. Written as DNA, the CDR3 is TGCAGTGCTAGTCCCCCCCTAGCGACCTACAATGAGCAGTTCTTC. Translated: CSASPPLATYNEQFF.

This sequence joins TRBV18 and TRBJ2-2; TRBD2 agrees at 7 bases. The germline CDR1 and CDR2 sequences are KGHSH and LQKENI. The CDR3 is made up of 16 amino acids. V lost 3 bases and J lost 2; bases outside the gene matches: 6. In DNA, the CDR3 is TGTGCCAGCTCACCCCAAACTAGCGATAACACCGGGGAGCTGTTTTTT. It encodes CASSPQTSDNTGELFF.

The chain couples TRBV19 to TRBJ2-7; TRBD2 aligns across 13 bases. From germline, CDR1 is LNHDA and CDR2 SQIVND (reference sequence). The CDR3 consists of 17 residues. V lost 4 bases to trimming and J lost 6 bases; unmatched junction nucleotides: 12. CDR3 sequence: CASSTGLAGVRSREQYF. The CDR3 bases are TGTGCCAGTAGTACTGGACTAGCGGGAGTTAGGTCTCGCGAGCAGTACTTC.

The rearrangement uses TRBV28 and TRBJ2-3, with 9 bases lining up with TRBD1. CDR3 size: 14 residues. CDR1 MDHEN and CDR2 SYDVKM come from the germline V gene. J gave up 2 bases and V 6 bases, and 3 bases lay outside the gene matches. CDR3 nucleotides: TGTGCCAGCAGCGGGACAGGGTACACAGATACGCAGTATTTT. It codes for CASSGTGYTDTQYF.

The rearrangement uses TRBV7-2 and TRBJ1-4; D gene unclear. CDR3 length equals 15 residues. Germline V gives CDR1 SGHTA, CDR2 FQGNSA. Trimming removed 5 bases from V and 0 bases from J, with 10 bases in between. The chain's CDR3 is CASSRTGATNEKLFF. The CDR3 nucleotides read TGTGCCAGCAGCCGTACCGGAGCAACTAATGAAAAACTGTTTTTT. The variable domain in full, with the rest retrieved from reference TRBV7-2 and TRBJ1-4, is GAGVSQSPSNKVTEKGKDVELRCDPISGHTALYWYRQSLGQGLEFLIYFQGNSAPDKSGLPSDRFSAERTGGSVSTLTIQRTQQEDSAVYLCASSRTGATNEKLFFGSGTQLSVL.

This chain links TRBV7-9 with TRBJ2-3; 9 bases map to TRBD2. Germline V gene data show CDR1 as SEHNR and CDR2 as FQNEAQ (reference sequence). This CDR3 is 15 amino acids long. V shed 4 bases, J shed 4 bases, and the junction held 6 bases outside the gene matches. The CDR3 loop reads CASSWTSAQADTQYF. The CDR3 DNA is TGTGCCAGCAGCTGGACTAGCGCGCAGGCAGATACGCAGTATTTT. The whole variable domain, remainder taken from reference TRBV7-9 and TRBJ2-3, is DTGVSQNPRHKITKRGQNVTFRCDPISEHNRLYWYRQTLGQGPEFLTYFQNEAQLEKSRLLSDRFSAERPKGSFSTLEIQRTEQGDSAMYLCASSWTSAQADTQYFGPGTRLTVL.

This clone has just a few counts. V is TRBV5-4 and J is TRBJ2-1, with D perhaps TRBD2 (5 bases). Trimming took off 4 bases at V and 8 bases at J, with 13 bases between the two ends. The CDR3 is 13 amino acids. Looked up from germline, CDR1 is SGHNT and CDR2 is YYREEE (reference sequence). CDR3 in DNA: TGTGCCAGCAGCCACCCGGAGGTCCATGAGCAGTTCTTC. This translates into CASSHPEVHEQFF.

This chain links TRBV25-1 with TRBJ2-1, with 9 bases identical to TRBD1. V lost 3 bases and J lost 7; bases outside the gene matches: 7. CDR3 length: 15 amino acids. The V gene's germline CDR1 is MGHDK and CDR2 SYGVNS. The CDR3 loop is CASSDPGQGGNEQFF. CDR3 nucleotides: TGTGCCAGCAGTGACCCGGGACAGGGTGGTAATGAGCAGTTCTTC.